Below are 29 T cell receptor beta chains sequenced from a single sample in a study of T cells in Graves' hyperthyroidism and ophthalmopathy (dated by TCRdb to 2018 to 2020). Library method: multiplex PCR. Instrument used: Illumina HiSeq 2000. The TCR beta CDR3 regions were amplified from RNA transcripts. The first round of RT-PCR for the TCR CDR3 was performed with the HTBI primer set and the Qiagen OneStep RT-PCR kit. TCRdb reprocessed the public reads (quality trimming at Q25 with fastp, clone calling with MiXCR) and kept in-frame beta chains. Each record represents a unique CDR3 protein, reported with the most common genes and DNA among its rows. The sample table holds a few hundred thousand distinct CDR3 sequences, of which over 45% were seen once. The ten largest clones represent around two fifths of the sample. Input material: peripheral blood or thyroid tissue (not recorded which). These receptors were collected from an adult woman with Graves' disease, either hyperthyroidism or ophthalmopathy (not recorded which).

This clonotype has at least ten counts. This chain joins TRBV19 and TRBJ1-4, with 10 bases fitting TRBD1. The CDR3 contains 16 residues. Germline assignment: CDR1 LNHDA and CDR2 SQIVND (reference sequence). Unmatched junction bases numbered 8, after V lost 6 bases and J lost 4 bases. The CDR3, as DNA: TGTGCCAGTAGACGGGACAGGGGACCGCTTAATGAAAAACTGTTTTTT. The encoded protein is CASRRDRGPLNEKLFF.

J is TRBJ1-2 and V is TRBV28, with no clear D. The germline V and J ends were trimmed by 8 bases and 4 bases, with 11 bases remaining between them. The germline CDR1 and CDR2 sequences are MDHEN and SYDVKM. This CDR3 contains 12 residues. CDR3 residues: CASLDPTYGYTF. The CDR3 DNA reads TGTGCCAGCCTAGACCCCACCTATGGCTACACCTTC.

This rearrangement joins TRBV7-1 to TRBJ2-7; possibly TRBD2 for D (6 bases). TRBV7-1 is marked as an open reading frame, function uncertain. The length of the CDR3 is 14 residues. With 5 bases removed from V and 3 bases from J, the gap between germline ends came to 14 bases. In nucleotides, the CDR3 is TGTGCCAGCAGCACACCGGGACTGGACTACGAGCAGTACTTC. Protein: CASSTPGLDYEQYF.

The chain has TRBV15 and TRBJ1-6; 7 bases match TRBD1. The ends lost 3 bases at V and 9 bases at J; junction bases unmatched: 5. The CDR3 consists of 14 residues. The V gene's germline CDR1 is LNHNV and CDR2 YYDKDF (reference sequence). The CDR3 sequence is CATSSDREGSPLHF. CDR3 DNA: TGTGCCACCAGCAGTGACAGGGAGGGTTCACCCCTCCACTTT.

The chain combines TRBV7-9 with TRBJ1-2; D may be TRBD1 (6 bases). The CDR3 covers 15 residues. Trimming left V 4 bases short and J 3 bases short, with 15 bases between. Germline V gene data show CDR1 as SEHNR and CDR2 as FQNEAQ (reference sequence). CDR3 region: CASSSDGGADYGYTF. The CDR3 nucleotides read TGTGCCAGCAGCTCTGACGGGGGGGCGGACTATGGCTACACCTTC. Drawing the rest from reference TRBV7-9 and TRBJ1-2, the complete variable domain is DTGVSQNPRHKITKRGQNVTFRCDPISEHNRLYWYRQTLGQGPEFLTYFQNEAQLEKSRLLSDRFSAERPKGSFSTLEIQRTEQGDSAMYLCASSSDGGADYGYTFGSGTRLTVV.

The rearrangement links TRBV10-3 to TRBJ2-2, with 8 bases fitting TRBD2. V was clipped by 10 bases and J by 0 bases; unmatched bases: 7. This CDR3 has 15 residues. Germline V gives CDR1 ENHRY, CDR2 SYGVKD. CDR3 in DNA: TGTGCCACCATTCCGGGACTAGCGAACACCGGGGAGCTGTTTTTT. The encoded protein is CATIPGLANTGELFF.

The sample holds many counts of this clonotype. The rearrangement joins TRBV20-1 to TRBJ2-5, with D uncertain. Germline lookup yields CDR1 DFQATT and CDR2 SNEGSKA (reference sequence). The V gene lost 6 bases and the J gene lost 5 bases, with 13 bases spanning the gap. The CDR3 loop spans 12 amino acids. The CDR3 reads CSAPEMAETQYF. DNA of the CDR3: TGCAGTGCACCCGAGATGGCGGAGACCCAGTACTTC.

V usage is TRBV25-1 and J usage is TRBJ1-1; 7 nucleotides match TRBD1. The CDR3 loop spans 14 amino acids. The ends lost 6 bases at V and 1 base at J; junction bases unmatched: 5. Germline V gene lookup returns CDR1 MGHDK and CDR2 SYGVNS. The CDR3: CASRYRGENTEAFF. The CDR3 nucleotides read TGTGCCAGCAGGTACAGGGGAGAGAACACTGAAGCTTTCTTT.

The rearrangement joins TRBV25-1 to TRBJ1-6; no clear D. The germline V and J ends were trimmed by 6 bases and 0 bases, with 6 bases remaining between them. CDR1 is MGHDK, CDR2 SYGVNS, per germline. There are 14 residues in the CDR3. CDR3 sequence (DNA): TGTGCCAGCAGGAGAAGCTCCTATAATTCACCCCTCCACTTT. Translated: CASRRSSYNSPLHF.

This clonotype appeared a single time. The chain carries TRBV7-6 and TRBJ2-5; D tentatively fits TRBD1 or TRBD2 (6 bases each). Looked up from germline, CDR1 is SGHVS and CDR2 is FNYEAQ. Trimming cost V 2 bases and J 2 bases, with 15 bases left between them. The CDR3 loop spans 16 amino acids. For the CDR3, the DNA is TGTGCCAGCAGCTTACGCCCCGGAGGGACACAAGAGACCCAGTACTTC. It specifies CASSLRPGGTQETQYF.

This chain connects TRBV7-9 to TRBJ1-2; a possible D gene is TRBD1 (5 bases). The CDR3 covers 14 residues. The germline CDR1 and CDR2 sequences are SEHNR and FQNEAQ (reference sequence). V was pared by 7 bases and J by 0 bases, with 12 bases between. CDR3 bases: TGTGCCAGCACGAGGGCAGGGACTAACTATGGCTACACCTTC. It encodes CASTRAGTNYGYTF.

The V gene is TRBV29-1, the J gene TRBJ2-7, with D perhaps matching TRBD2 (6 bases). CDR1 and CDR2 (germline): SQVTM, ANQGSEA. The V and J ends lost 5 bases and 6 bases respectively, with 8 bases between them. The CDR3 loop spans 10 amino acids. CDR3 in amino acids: CSVLGSEQYF. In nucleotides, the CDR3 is TGCAGCGTTCTCGGGAGCGAGCAGTACTTC.

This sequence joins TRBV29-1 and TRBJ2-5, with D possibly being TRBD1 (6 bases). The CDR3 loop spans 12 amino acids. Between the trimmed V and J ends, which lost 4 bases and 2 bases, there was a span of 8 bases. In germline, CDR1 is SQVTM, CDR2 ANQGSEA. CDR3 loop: CSVGGRQETQYF. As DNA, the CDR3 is TGCAGCGTTGGGGGGCGACAAGAGACCCAGTACTTC.

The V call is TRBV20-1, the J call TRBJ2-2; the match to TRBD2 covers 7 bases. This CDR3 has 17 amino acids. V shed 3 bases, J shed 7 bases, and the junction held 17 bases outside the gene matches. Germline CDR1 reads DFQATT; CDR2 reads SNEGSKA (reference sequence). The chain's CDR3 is CSASGGAETSMNGELFF. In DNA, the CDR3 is TGCAGTGCTAGTGGAGGGGCCGAGACTAGCATGAACGGGGAGCTGTTTTTT.

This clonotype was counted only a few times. The DNA for the CDR3 is TGTGCCAGCAGCTTAGAGGCATATGTCGGCGAGCAGTACTTC. This encodes CASSLEAYVGEQYF. The chain carries TRBV7-9 and TRBJ2-7, with D uncertain. Germline CDR1 reads SEHNR; CDR2 reads FQNEAQ (reference sequence). The V end was cut by 1 base, the J end by 6 bases, with 13 bases between. The length of the CDR3 is 14 residues.

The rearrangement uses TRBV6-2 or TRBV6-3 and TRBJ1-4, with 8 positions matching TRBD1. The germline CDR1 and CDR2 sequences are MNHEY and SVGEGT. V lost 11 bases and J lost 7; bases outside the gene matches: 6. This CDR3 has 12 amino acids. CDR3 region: CAAGQGGEKLFF. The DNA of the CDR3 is TGTGCCGCAGGACAGGGCGGTGAAAAACTGTTTTTT.

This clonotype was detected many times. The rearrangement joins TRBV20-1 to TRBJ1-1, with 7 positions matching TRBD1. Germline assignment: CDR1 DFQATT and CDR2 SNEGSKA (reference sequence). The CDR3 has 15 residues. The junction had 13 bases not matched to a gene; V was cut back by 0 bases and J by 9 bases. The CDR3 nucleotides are TGCAGTGCTAGAGATTTTCAGCCTGCAGGGGGAAAAGCTTTCTTT. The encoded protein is CSARDFQPAGGKAFF.

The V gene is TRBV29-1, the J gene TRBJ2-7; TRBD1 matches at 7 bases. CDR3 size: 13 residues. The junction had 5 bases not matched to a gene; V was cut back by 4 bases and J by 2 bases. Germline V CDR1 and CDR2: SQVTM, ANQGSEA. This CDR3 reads CSVAGGSPYEQYF. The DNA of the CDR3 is TGCAGCGTTGCAGGGGGTTCCCCCTACGAGCAGTACTTC.

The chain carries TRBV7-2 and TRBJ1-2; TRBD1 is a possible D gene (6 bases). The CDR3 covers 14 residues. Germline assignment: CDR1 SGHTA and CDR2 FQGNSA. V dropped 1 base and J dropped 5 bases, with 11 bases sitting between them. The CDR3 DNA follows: TGTGCCAGCAGCTTAGGGGTGGGGGCATATGGCTACACCTTC. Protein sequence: CASSLGVGAYGYTF.

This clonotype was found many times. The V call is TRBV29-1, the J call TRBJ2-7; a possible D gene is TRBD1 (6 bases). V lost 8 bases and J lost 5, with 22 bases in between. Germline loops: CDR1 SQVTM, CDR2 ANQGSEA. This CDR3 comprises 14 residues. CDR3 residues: CSPPGHLRVDEQYF. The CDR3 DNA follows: TGCAGCCCACCGGGACACTTAAGGGTAGACGAGCAGTACTTC.

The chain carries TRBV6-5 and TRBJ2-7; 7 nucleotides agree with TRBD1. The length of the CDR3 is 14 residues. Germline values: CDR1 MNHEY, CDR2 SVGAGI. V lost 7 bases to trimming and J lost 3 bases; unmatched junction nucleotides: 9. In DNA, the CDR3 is TGTGCCAGCAAGCCCGGGACAGTGAACTACGAGCAGTACTTC. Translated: CASKPGTVNYEQYF.

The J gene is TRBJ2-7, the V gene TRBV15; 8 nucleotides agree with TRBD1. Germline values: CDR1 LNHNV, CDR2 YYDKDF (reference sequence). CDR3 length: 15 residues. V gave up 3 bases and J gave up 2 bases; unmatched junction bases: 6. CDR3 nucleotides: TGTGCCACCAGCAGTGACGGGACAGGCCCCTACGAGCAGTACTTC. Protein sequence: CATSSDGTGPYEQYF.

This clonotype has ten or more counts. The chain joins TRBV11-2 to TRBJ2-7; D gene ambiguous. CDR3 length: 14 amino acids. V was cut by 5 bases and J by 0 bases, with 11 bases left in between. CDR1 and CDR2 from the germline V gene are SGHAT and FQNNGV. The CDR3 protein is CASSLRPSSYEQYF. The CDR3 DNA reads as TGTGCCAGCAGCCTCCGACCTAGCTCCTACGAGCAGTACTTC.

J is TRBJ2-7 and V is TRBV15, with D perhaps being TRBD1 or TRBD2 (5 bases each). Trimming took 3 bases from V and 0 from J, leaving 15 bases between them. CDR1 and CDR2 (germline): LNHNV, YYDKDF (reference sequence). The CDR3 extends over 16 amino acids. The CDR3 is CATSRPSGPHSYEQYF. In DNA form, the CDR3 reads TGTGCCACCAGCAGGCCCTCGGGACCACACTCCTACGAGCAGTACTTC.

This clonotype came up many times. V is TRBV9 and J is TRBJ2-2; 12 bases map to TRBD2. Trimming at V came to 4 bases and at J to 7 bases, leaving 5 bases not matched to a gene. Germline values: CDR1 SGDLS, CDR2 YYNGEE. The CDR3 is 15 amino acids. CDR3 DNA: TGTGCCAGCAGCAAGACTAGCGGGAGTGGCGGGGAGCTGTTTTTT. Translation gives CASSKTSGSGGELFF.

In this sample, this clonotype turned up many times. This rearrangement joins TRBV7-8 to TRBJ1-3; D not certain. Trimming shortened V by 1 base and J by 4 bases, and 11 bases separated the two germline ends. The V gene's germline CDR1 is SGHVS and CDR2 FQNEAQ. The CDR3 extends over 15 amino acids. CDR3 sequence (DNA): TGTGCCAGCAGCTTAGTGGTCCCGGGAGGAAACACCATATATTTT. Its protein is CASSLVVPGGNTIYF.

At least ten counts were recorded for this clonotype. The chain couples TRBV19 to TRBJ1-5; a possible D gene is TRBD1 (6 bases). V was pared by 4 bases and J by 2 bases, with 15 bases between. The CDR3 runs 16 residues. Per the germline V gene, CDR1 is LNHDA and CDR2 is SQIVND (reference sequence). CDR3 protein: CASSTNHRVGNQPQHF. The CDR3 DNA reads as TGTGCCAGTAGTACCAACCACAGGGTTGGCAATCAGCCCCAGCATTTT.

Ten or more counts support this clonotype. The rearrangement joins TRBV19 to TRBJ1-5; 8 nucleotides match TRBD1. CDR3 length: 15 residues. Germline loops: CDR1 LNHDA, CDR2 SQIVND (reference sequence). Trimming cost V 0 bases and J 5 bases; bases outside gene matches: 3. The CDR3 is CASSIEQGDYQPQHF. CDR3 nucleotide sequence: TGTGCCAGTAGTATAGAACAGGGGGACTATCAGCCCCAGCATTTT. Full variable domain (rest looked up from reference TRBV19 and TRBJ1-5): DGGITQSPKYLFRKEGQNVTLSCEQNLNHDAMYWYRQDPGQGLRLIYYSQIVNDFQKGDIAEGYSVSREKKESFPLTVTSAQKNPTAFYLCASSIEQGDYQPQHFGDGTRLSIL.

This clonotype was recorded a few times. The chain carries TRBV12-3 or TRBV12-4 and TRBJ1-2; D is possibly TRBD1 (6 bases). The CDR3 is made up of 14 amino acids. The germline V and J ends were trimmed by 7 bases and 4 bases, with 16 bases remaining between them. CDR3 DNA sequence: TGTGCCAGCAAGTTGGGGGCAGGGGTCTATGGCTACACCTTC. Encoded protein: CASKLGAGVYGYTF.